The 32 T cell receptor beta chains reported below all come from one sample, sequenced in a study of cytomegalovirus exposure and HLA in healthy donors. The PCR was carried out with 60 Vbeta primers and 13 Jbeta primers. TCRdb keeps only in-frame clones here, not all; method: immunoSEQ multiplex PCR. The sample is made up of approximately 38,000 clones, and the top ten hold roughly 5.8% of it. Sequencing used PBMCs. The receptor set was obtained from a human donor in good health.

V and J are TRBV27 and TRBJ1-5; the D gene is possibly TRBD1 (6 bases). V gave up 5 bases and J gave up 7 bases, with 21 bases separating them. The CDR3 loop spans 16 amino acids. In germline, CDR1 is MNHEY, CDR2 SMNVEV (reference sequence). CDR3 nucleotides: TGTGCCAGCAGTAGACGGACTGGGGGTACAGGGCAGCCCCAGCATTTT. Protein product: CASSRRTGGTGQPQHF.

The chain links TRBV9 to TRBJ2-7; the D gene is possibly TRBD2 (6 bases). The germline V gene has CDR1 SGDLS and CDR2 YYNGEE. CDR3 length: 14 residues. V lost 5 bases and J 9 bases, leaving 21 bases between the germline ends. The CDR3 here is CASSRWGDVVPQYF. The CDR3 nucleotides are TGTGCCAGCAGTAGGTGGGGGGACGTAGTACCGCAGTACTTC.

This chain uses TRBV5-1 with TRBJ1-4; D gene uncertain. The V gene's germline CDR1 is SGHRS and CDR2 YFSETQ. The germline V and J ends were trimmed by 5 bases and 0 bases, with 8 bases remaining between them. There are 14 residues in the CDR3. DNA for the CDR3: TGCGCCAGCAGGTCCGGGGCAACTAATGAAAAACTGTTTTTT. It translates to CASRSGATNEKLFF.

The chain links TRBV6-5 to TRBJ1-2, with D possibly being TRBD1 (6 bases). The CDR3 contains 14 residues. Trimming took 10 bases from V and 3 from J, leaving 18 bases between them. Germline V gene sequence: CDR1 MNHEY, CDR2 SVGAGI. CDR3 DNA: TGTGCCACCAAGCCGGACAGCAAGTACTATGGCTACACCTTC. Its translation is CATKPDSKYYGYTF.

V usage is TRBV5-1 and J usage is TRBJ1-5; TRBD1 matches 10 bases. The germline V gene encodes CDR1 SGHRS and CDR2 YFSETQ. The CDR3 extends over 16 amino acids. V lost 0 bases, J lost 7 bases, and 7 bases stayed unmatched. This CDR3 reads CASSLGETGGRQPQHF. In DNA form, the CDR3 reads TGCGCCAGCAGCTTGGGGGAGACAGGGGGCAGACAGCCCCAGCATTTT.

The chain joins TRBV7-2 to TRBJ2-7; 10 bases line up with TRBD1. CDR1 and CDR2 (germline): SGHTA, FQGNSA. The CDR3 contains 16 residues. V shed 4 bases and J 4 bases; nucleotides not matched to a gene: 10. As DNA, the CDR3 is TGTGCCAGCAGCTCCCCCCCGGGACAGGGGACGTACGAGCAGTACTTC. Its protein product is CASSSPPGQGTYEQYF.

The rearrangement joins TRBV6-1 to TRBJ1-4; D perhaps matches TRBD1 (5 bases). V dropped 0 bases and J dropped 5 bases, with 10 bases sitting between them. The germline CDR1 and CDR2 sequences are MNHNS and SASEGT. The CDR3 consists of 15 residues. The CDR3 nucleotides read TGTGCCAGCAGTGAAGCTCCGGGGGGGAATGAAAAACTGTTTTTT. Residues: CASSEAPGGNEKLFF.

The chain uses TRBV6-1 and TRBJ2-7, with TRBD2 matching over 7 bases. Per germline, CDR1 MNHNS and CDR2 SASEGT. V shed 9 bases, J shed 2 bases, and the junction held 7 bases outside the gene matches. The CDR3 is 13 amino acids. The DNA of the CDR3 is TGTGCCAGTAGGGAGGGGTTCGCCTACGAGCAGTACTTC. This encodes CASREGFAYEQYF.

The chain combines TRBV10-2 with TRBJ2-7; TRBD2 might be the D (5 bases). Trimming cost V 2 bases and J 2 bases, with 10 bases left between them. CDR3 length: 14 amino acids. The germline V gene encodes CDR1 WSHSY and CDR2 SAAADI. The CDR3 protein is CASSEEGIAYEQYF. The CDR3 DNA reads TGCGCCAGCAGTGAGGAGGGAATCGCCTACGAGCAGTACTTC.

In regard to this clone: This sample includes further DNA sequences coding for the same CDR3. The V call is TRBV5-1, the J call TRBJ2-3; 11 bases are shared with TRBD2. Germline V CDR1 and CDR2: SGHRS, YFSETQ. V dropped 0 bases and J dropped 3; count of bases not matched to a gene: 3. The CDR3 extends over 16 amino acids. The CDR3 nucleotides read TGCGCCAGCAGCTTGGATAGCGGGGGGGCGACAGATACGCAGTATTTT. This gives the protein CASSLDSGGATDTQYF.

J is TRBJ2-2 and V is TRBV5-4; D might be TRBD2 (6 bases). The V gene's germline CDR1 is SGHNT and CDR2 YYREEE (reference sequence). V lost 4 bases to trimming and J lost 0 bases, with 13 bases between them. CDR3 length: 16 amino acids. The chain's CDR3 is CASSPRGMSNTGELFF. The DNA for the CDR3 is TGTGCCAGCAGCCCCCGGGGGATGTCGAACACCGGGGAGCTGTTTTTT. Supplemented by reference TRBV5-4 and TRBJ2-2, the full variable domain reads ETGVTQSPTHLIKTRGQQVTLRCSSQSGHNTVSWYQQALGQGPQFIFQYYREEENGRGNFPPRFSGLQFPNYSSELNVNALELDDSALYLCASSPRGMSNTGELFFGEGSRLTVL.

The chain links TRBV11-2 to TRBJ1-1; 7 bases agree with TRBD1. J gave up 5 bases and V 6 bases, and 9 bases lay outside the gene matches. CDR3 length equals 14 residues. CDR1 SGHAT and CDR2 FQNNGV come from the germline V gene. CDR3 sequence (DNA): TGTGCCAGCAGACCCGACAGGGAAATGACTGAAGCTTTCTTT. Its translation is CASRPDREMTEAFF.

The J gene is TRBJ2-7, the V gene TRBV20-1; 8 bases line up with TRBD2. CDR1 and CDR2 from the germline V gene are DFQATT and SNEGSKA (reference sequence). The CDR3 spans 11 residues. The V segment lost 6 bases and the J segment 6 bases; nucleotides outside the gene matches: 4. The CDR3 DNA reads TGCAGTGCACCGCGGGAGGTCGAGCAGTACTTC. Translation: CSAPREVEQYF.

This chain joins TRBV5-8 and TRBJ1-2, with D possibly matching TRBD1 (5 bases). The germline V gene encodes CDR1 SGHTS and CDR2 YDEGEE. CDR3 length: 13 residues. The ends were cut back, 1 base at V and 6 bases at J, with 10 bases in the middle. For the CDR3, the DNA is TGTGCCAGCAGCTTGTACACCAGGGATGGCTACACCTTC. It translates to CASSLYTRDGYTF.

The V and J genes are TRBV2 and TRBJ1-5, with D possibly being TRBD1 (6 bases). V lost 2 bases and J lost 3, with 11 bases in between. Germline V CDR1 and CDR2: SNHLY, FYNNEI. The CDR3 runs 15 residues. The CDR3 coding sequence is TGTGCCAGCAGTGAACGGCAGGGGTACAATCAGCCCCAGCATTTT. The encoded protein is CASSERQGYNQPQHF.

V usage is TRBV4-1 and J usage is TRBJ2-5, with 12 bases lining up with TRBD1. J was trimmed by 4 bases and V by 3 bases; bases with no gene match: 3. Germline loops: CDR1 MGHRA, CDR2 YSYEKL. CDR3 length: 15 residues. DNA of the CDR3: TGCGCCAGCAGCCAGGGACAGGGGGCGTTAGAGACCCAGTACTTC. It yields the protein CASSQGQGALETQYF.

The rearrangement links TRBV5-4 to TRBJ1-6, with 8 bases aligning to TRBD1. The germline gives CDR1 SGHNT, CDR2 YYREEE (reference sequence). Unmatched junction bases numbered 8, after V lost 5 bases and J lost 10 bases. There are 14 residues in the CDR3. This CDR3 reads CASSRTGRSSPLHF. DNA for the CDR3: TGTGCCAGCAGTAGGACAGGGCGGTCCTCACCCCTCCACTTT.

The V call is TRBV27, the J call TRBJ1-2; a weak D match, TRBD1 (6 bases). This CDR3 comprises 15 residues. The germline gives CDR1 MNHEY, CDR2 SMNVEV (reference sequence). Trimming took off 5 bases at V and 7 bases at J, with 20 bases between the two ends. The CDR3 bases are TGTGCCAGCAGTGGCCGCCAGGGGAGGGTTGGTGGCTACACCTTC. Encoded protein: CASSGRQGRVGGYTF.

The rearrangement uses TRBV30 and TRBJ2-2; 7 nucleotides align to TRBD2. The CDR3 spans 14 residues. Trimming cost V 7 bases and J 2 bases; bases outside gene matches: 7. The germline CDR1 and CDR2 sequences are GTSNPN and SVGIG (reference sequence). The CDR3 region has the DNA TGTGCCTCCCCGGGCGGGAGTAACACCGGGGAGCTGTTTTTT. It codes for CASPGGSNTGELFF.

This chain links TRBV5-4 with TRBJ2-7, with D maybe TRBD1 (6 bases). The CDR3 has 14 residues. V was trimmed by 7 bases and J by 2 bases, leaving 16 bases between them. The germline CDR1 and CDR2 sequences are SGHNT and YYREEE (reference sequence). CDR3 protein: CASGARDTAYEQYF. In DNA, the CDR3 is TGTGCCAGCGGGGCCCGGGACACTGCCTACGAGCAGTACTTC.

J is TRBJ1-1 and V is TRBV27, with 11 positions matching TRBD1. The trim removed 4 bases at V and 9 bases at J, leaving 10 bases unmatched. Germline-derived CDR1 and CDR2 are MNHEY and SMNVEV (reference sequence). The CDR3 is 15 amino acids. The CDR3 DNA reads TGTGCCAGCAGTTCATACGGGACAGGGGGGGGGAAAGCTTTCTTT. Amino acid sequence: CASSSYGTGGGKAFF.

The rearrangement uses TRBV6-1 and TRBJ2-7; 8 bases line up with TRBD1. CDR1 and CDR2 from the germline V gene are MNHNS and SASEGT. The junction had 12 bases not matched to a gene; V was cut back by 5 bases and J by 6 bases. The CDR3 loop spans 15 amino acids. The CDR3 protein is CASSSRTGSSSEQYF. Written as DNA, the CDR3 is TGTGCCAGCAGTTCCCGGACAGGGTCGAGCTCCGAGCAGTACTTC.

The DNA of the CDR3 is TGTGCCAGCAGTCCCGCTGGACTTTACAATGAGCAGTTCTTC. It encodes CASSPAGLYNEQFF. This chain uses TRBV5-6 with TRBJ2-1, with a tentative D call TRBD2 (5 bases). Trimming removed 5 bases at V and 4 bases at J, with 13 bases between. This CDR3 has 14 amino acids. Germline values: CDR1 SGHDT, CDR2 YYEEEE.

V is TRBV19 and J is TRBJ2-3; weak D call: TRBD1 (6 bases). The CDR3 is 14 residues long. Trimming left V 5 bases short and J 6 bases short, with 15 bases between. Germline V gives CDR1 LNHDA, CDR2 SQIVND (reference sequence). CDR3 sequence (DNA): TGTGCCAGTAGTTGGACAGCCGCAAGGGATACGCAGTATTTT. Protein sequence: CASSWTAARDTQYF.

CDR3 sequence (DNA): TGTGCCTGGAGTTTCTCCGGGACAGGGAACTATGGCTACACCTTC. This gives the protein CAWSFSGTGNYGYTF. The rearrangement links TRBV30 to TRBJ1-2, with 9 bases lining up with TRBD1. With 2 bases clipped from V and 2 bases from J, the junction kept 6 bases outside the gene matches. CDR3 length equals 15 residues. The germline CDR1 and CDR2 sequences are GTSNPN and SVGIG (reference sequence).

V and J are TRBV5-1 and TRBJ2-7; D might be TRBD2 (6 bases). This CDR3 has 15 amino acids. The V gene lost 3 bases and the J gene lost 6 bases, with 19 bases spanning the gap. Germline V gives CDR1 SGHRS, CDR2 YFSETQ. CDR3 sequence: CASSSGGGEKSEQYF. The CDR3 nucleotides read TGCGCCAGCAGCTCTGGCGGAGGGGAAAAAAGCGAGCAGTACTTC.

As regards this clone: Other DNA sequences in the sample encode the same CDR3. J is TRBJ1-6 and V is TRBV6-5, with 9 bases fitting TRBD1. The CDR3 has 16 residues. Germline assignment: CDR1 MNHEY and CDR2 SVGAGI. J lost 9 bases, V lost 4 bases, and 10 bases had no gene match. The CDR3 DNA sequence: TGTGCCAGCAGTTCCGCGGCGTGGGGACAGGGTTCACCCCTCCACTTT. Protein product: CASSSAAWGQGSPLHF.

Concerning this clone: Sequence at one end of the junction differs from germline and may be a read error. This chain joins TRBV19 and TRBJ1-1; tentatively, D is TRBD1 (5 bases). The V gene's germline CDR1 is LNHDA and CDR2 SQIVND (reference sequence). The CDR3 runs 14 residues. CDR3 protein: CASSIRGAGTEDFF. DNA for the CDR3: TGTGCCAGTAGTATAAGAGGGGCGGGAACTGAAGATTTCTTT.

CDR3 bases: TGTGCCAGCAGCCCCCCGAGCTCTGGGGCCAACGTCCTGACTTTC. It encodes CASSPPSSGANVLTF. This chain uses TRBV7-2 with TRBJ2-6; D unresolved. V gave up 5 bases and J gave up 0 bases, with 8 bases separating them. Germline lookup yields CDR1 SGHTA and CDR2 FQGNSA. The CDR3 is made up of 15 amino acids.

The chain uses TRBV7-3 and TRBJ1-6, with D perhaps TRBD1 (5 bases). The germline gives CDR1 SGHTA, CDR2 FQGTGA. V was clipped by 2 bases and J by 7 bases, with 9 bases between them. CDR3 size: 14 residues. The DNA for the CDR3 is TGTGCCAGCAGCTTAGGGTCAGGGAATTCACCCCTCCACTTT. Translated, it gives CASSLGSGNSPLHF. The variable domain in full, with the rest retrieved from reference TRBV7-3 and TRBJ1-6, is GAGVSQTPSNKVTEKGKYVELRCDPISGHTALYWYRQSLGQGPEFLIYFQGTGAADDSGLPNDRFFAVRPEGSVSTLKIQRTERGDSAVYLCASSLGSGNSPLHFGNGTRLTVT.

The chain couples TRBV18 to TRBJ1-5; tentatively, D is TRBD1 (5 bases). Germline CDR1 reads KGHSH; CDR2 reads LQKENI. V was cut by 6 bases and J by 5 bases, with 11 bases left in between. The CDR3 loop spans 13 amino acids. CDR3 bases: TGTGCCAGCTCCCCGGCGGGGGATCAGCCCCAGCATTTT. This codes for CASSPAGDQPQHF.

The chain carries TRBV30 and TRBJ2-1; TRBD2 might be the D (5 bases). V gave up 0 bases and J gave up 4 bases, with 10 bases separating them. Germline CDR1 and CDR2: GTSNPN and SVGIG (reference sequence). CDR3 length: 14 residues. The CDR3: CAWSVGSGYNEQFF. In nucleotides, the CDR3 is TGTGCCTGGAGTGTGGGGTCGGGGTACAATGAGCAGTTCTTC.